The T cell receptor beta chain under discussion was sequenced for a study of blood T cell repertoires in COVID-19. Study in general: Sites in the United States, Italy and Spain provided acute and convalescent COVID-19 samples.

In the authors' methods: The authors estimated nucleated cell counts from reference gene primer amplification. Using immunoSEQ multiplex PCR, the repertoire was profiled, and TCRdb retains in-frame clones only, with some absent. The D gene and trimming were derived from the DNA, and the V and J assignments and clone size from that table. Altogether about 110,000 clones are present, about 90% being singletons, with the ten largest covering around 1.1%. The V gene's germline CDR1 is WNHNN and CDR2 SYGVQD (reference sequence). CDR3 length equals 15 residues. Trimming cost V 6 bases and J 7 bases; bases outside gene matches: 7.

Sequencing used peripheral blood. The chain is built from TRBV10-1 and TRBJ2-1, with TRBD2 identical over 12 bases. The clonotype originates from a human donor in a cohort sampled during active COVID-19. As DNA, the CDR3 is TGCGCCAGCAGCGCTAGCGGGAGGGCCCGAAATGAGCAGTTCTTC. Encoded protein: CASSASGRARNEQFF.